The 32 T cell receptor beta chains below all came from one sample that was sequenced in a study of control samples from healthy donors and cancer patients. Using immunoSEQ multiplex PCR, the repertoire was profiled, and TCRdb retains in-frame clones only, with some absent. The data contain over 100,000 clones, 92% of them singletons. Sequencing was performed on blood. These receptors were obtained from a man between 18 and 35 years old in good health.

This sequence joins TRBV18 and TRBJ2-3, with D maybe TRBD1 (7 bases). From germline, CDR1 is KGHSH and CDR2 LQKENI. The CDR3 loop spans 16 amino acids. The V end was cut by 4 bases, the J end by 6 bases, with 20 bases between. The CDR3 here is CASSRGEGARGDTQYF. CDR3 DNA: TGTGCCAGCTCACGCGGCGAGGGGGCCCGGGGGGATACGCAGTATTTT. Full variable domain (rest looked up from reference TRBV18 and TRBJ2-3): NAGVMQNPRHLVRRRGQEARLRCSPMKGHSHVYWYRQLPEEGLKFMVYLQKENIIDESGMPKERFSAEFPKEGPSILRIQQVVRGDSAAYFCASSRGEGARGDTQYFGPGTRLTVL.

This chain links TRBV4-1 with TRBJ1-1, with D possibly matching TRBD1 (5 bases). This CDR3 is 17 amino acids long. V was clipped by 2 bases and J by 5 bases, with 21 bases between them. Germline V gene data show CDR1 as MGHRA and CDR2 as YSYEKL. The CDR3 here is CASSQSHEGVVETEAFF. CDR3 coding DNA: TGCGCCAGCAGCCAATCCCATGAAGGGGTGGTGGAAACTGAAGCTTTCTTT.

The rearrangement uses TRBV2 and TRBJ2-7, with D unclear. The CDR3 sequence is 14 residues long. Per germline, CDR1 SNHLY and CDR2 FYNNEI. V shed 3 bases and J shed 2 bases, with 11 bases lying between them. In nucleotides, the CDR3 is TGTGCCAGCAGTGAGGACCTCTACACCTACGAGCAGTACTTC. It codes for CASSEDLYTYEQYF.

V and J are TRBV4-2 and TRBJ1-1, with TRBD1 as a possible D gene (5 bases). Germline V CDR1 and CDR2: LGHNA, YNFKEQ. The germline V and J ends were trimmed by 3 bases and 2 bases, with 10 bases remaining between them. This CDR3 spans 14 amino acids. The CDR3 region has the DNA TGTGCCAGCAGCCACCCCGGGACTAACACTGAAGCTTTCTTT. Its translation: CASSHPGTNTEAFF.

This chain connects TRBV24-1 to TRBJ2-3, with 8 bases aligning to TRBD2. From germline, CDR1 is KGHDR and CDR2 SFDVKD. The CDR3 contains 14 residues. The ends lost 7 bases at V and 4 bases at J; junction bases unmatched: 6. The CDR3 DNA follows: TGTGCCACCAGCCGGGGGGGGATGGCAGATACGCAGTATTTT. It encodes CATSRGGMADTQYF.

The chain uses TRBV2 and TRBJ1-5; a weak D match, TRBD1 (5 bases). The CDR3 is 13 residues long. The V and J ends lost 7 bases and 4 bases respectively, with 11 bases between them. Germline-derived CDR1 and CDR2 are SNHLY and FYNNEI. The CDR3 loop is CASIRQHNQPQHF. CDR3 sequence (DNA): TGTGCCAGCATCCGACAGCATAATCAGCCCCAGCATTTT.

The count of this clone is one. CDR3 residues: CASSLRQLARSSYNEQFF. The DNA of the CDR3 is TGTGCCAGCAGCTTGAGGCAACTAGCCCGAAGCTCCTACAATGAGCAGTTCTTC. V gene TRBV5-5 combines with J gene TRBJ2-1; D is perhaps TRBD2 (6 bases). The CDR3 has 18 residues. CDR1 and CDR2 from the germline V gene are SGHKS and YYEKEE (reference sequence). The ends were cut back, 1 base at V and 0 bases at J, with 17 bases in the middle.

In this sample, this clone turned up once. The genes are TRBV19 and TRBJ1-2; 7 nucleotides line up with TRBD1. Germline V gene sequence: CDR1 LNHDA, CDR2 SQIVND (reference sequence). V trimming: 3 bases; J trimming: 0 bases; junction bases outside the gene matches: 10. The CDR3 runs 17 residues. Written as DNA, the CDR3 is TGTGCCAGTAGTATCAAGGGGGCCCAACTGACTAACTATGGCTACACCTTC. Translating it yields CASSIKGAQLTNYGYTF.

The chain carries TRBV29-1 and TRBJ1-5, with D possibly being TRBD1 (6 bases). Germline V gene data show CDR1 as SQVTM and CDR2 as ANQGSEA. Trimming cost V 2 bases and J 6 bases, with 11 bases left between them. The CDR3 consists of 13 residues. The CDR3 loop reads CSVETGLGQPQHF. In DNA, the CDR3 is TGCAGCGTTGAAACAGGGTTGGGTCAGCCCCAGCATTTT.

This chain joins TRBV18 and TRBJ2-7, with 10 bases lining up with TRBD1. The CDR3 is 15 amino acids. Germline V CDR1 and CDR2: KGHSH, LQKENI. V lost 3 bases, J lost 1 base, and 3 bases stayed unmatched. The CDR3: CASSPRQGASYEQYF. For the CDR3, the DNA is TGTGCCAGCTCACCGAGACAGGGGGCTTCCTACGAGCAGTACTTC. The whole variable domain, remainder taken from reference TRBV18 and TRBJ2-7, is NAGVMQNPRHLVRRRGQEARLRCSPMKGHSHVYWYRQLPEEGLKFMVYLQKENIIDESGMPKERFSAEFPKEGPSILRIQQVVRGDSAAYFCASSPRQGASYEQYFGPGTRLTVT.

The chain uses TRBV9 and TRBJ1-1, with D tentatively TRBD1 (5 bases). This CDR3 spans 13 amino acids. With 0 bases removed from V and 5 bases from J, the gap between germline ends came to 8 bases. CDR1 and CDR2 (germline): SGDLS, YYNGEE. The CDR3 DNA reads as TGTGCCAGCAGCGTAGGGGGCAGGACTGAAGCTTTCTTT. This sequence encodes CASSVGGRTEAFF.

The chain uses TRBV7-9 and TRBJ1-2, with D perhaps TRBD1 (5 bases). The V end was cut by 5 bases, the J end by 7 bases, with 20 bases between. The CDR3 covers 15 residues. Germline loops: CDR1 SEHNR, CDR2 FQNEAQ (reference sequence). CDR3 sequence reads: CASSTPGTTSPGYTF. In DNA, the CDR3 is TGTGCCAGCAGCACCCCCGGGACTACCTCGCCTGGCTACACCTTC.

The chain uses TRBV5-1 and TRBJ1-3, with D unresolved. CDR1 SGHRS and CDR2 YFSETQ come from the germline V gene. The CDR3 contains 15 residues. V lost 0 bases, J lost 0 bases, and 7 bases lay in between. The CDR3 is CASSLAALSGNTIYF. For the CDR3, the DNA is TGCGCCAGCAGCTTGGCGGCCCTCTCTGGAAACACCATATATTTT.

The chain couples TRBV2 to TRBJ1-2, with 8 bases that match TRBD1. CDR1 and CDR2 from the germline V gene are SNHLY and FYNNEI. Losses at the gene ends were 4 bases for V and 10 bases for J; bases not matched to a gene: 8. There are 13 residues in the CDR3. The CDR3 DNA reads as TGTGCCAGCAGTGCCCAGGACAGGGAGGTCTACACCTTC. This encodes CASSAQDREVYTF.

As DNA, the CDR3 is TGTGCCAGCAGTTACTCGGGGGGGCAAGAGACCCAGTACTTC. Protein: CASSYSGGQETQYF. The chain is built from TRBV6-6 and TRBJ2-5; 7 positions match TRBD2. With 0 bases clipped from V and 2 bases from J, the junction kept 0 bases outside the gene matches. The CDR3 consists of 14 residues. In germline, CDR1 is MNHNY, CDR2 SVGAGI (reference sequence).

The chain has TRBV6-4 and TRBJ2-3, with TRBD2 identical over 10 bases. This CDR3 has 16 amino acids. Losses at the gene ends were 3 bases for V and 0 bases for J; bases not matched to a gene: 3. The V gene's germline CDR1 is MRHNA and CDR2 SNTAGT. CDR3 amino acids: CASSETSGSSTDTQYF. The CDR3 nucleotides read TGTGCCAGCAGTGAGACTAGCGGGTCTAGCACAGATACGCAGTATTTT.

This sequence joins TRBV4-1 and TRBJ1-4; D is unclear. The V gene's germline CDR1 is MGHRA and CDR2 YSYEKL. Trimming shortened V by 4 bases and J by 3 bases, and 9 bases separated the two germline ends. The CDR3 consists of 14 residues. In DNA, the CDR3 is TGCGCCAGCAGCCGAGGGTTGCCTAATGAAAAACTGTTTTTT. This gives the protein CASSRGLPNEKLFF.

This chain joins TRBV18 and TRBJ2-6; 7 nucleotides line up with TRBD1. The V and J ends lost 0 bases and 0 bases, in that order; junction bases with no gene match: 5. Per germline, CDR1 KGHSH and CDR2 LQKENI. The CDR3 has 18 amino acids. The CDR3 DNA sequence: TGTGCCAGCTCACCACCGTGGCAGGGGGTCTCTGGGGCCAACGTCCTGACTTTC. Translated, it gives CASSPPWQGVSGANVLTF. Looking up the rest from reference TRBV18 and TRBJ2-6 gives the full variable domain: NAGVMQNPRHLVRRRGQEARLRCSPMKGHSHVYWYRQLPEEGLKFMVYLQKENIIDESGMPKERFSAEFPKEGPSILRIQQVVRGDSAAYFCASSPPWQGVSGANVLTFGAGSRLTVL.

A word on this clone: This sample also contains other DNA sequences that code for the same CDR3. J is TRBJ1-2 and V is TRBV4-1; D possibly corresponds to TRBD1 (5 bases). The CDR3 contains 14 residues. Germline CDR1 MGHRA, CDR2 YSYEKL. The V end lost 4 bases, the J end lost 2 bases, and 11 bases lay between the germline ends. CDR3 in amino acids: CASSRPGGNYGYTF. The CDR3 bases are TGCGCCAGCAGCCGGCCGGGGGGGAACTATGGCTACACCTTC.

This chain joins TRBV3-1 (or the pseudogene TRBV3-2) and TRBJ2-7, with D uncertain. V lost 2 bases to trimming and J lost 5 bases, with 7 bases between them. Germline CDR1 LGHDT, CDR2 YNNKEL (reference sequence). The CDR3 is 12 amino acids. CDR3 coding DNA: TGTGCCAGCAGCCAACAAGTGAACGAGCAGTACTTC. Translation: CASSQQVNEQYF.

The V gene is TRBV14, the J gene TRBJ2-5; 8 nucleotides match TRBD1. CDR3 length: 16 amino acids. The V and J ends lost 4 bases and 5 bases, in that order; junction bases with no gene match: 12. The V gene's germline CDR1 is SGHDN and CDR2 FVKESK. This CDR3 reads CASSRSTQGAWETQYF. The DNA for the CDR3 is TGTGCCAGCAGCCGCAGCACCCAGGGGGCTTGGGAGACCCAGTACTTC.

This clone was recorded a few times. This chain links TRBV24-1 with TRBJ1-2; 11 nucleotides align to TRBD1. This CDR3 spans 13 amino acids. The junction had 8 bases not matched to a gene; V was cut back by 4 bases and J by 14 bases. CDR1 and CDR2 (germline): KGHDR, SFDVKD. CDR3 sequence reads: CATSDHRDRGGTF. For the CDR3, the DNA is TGTGCCACCAGTGACCACCGGGACAGGGGGGGGACCTTC.

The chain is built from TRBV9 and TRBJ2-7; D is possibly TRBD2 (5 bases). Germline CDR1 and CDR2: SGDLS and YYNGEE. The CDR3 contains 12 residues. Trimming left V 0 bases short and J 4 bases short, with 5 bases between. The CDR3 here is CASSVGGYEQYF. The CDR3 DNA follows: TGTGCCAGCAGCGTAGGAGGGTACGAGCAGTACTTC.

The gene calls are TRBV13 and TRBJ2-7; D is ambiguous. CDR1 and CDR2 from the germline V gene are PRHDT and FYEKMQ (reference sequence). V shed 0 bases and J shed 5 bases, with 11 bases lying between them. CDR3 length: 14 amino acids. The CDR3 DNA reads TGTGCCAGCAGCTTAGGACAGTTATTAAACGAGCAGTACTTC. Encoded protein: CASSLGQLLNEQYF.

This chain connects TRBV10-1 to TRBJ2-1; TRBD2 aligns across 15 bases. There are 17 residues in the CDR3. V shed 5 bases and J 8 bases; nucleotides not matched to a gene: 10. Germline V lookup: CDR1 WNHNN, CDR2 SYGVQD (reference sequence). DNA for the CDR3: TGCGCCAGCAGTCTCGCCGGACTAGCGGGGGGGCCTCATGAGCAGTTCTTC. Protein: CASSLAGLAGGPHEQFF.

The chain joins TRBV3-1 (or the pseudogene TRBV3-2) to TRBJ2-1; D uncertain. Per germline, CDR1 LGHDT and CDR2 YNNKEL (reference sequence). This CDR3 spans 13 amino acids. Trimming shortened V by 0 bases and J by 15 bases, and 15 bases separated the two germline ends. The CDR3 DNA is TGTGCCAGCAGCCAAGATCTTCGACCTCCGGGGTTCTTC. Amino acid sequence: CASSQDLRPPGFF.

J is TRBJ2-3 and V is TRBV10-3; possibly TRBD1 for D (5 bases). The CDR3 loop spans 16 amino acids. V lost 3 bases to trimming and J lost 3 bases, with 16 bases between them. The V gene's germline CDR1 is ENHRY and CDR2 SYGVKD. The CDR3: CAISDQIQTGTDTQYF. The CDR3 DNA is TGTGCCATCAGTGACCAGATCCAAACAGGAACAGATACGCAGTATTTT.

The CDR3 region has the DNA TGCGCCAGCAGCTTGGTGGGGGGGGATAATCAGCCCCAGCATTTT. Translated, it gives CASSLVGGDNQPQHF. V gene TRBV5-1 combines with J gene TRBJ1-5; a weak D match, TRBD1 (5 bases). Germline CDR1 SGHRS, CDR2 YFSETQ. There are 15 residues in the CDR3. V lost 0 bases and J 4 bases, leaving 11 bases between the germline ends.

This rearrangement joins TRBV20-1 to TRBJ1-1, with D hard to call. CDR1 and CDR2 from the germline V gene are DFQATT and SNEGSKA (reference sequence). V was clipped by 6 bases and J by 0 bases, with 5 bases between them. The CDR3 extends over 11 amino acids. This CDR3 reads CSAAMNTEAFF. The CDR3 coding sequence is TGCAGTGCAGCGATGAACACTGAAGCTTTCTTT.

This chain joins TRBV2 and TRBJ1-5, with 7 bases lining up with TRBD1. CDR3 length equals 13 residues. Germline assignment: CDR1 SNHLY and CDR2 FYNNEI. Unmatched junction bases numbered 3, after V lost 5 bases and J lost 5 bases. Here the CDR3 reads CASSPGGDQPQHF. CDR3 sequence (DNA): TGTGCCAGCAGTCCAGGGGGGGATCAGCCCCAGCATTTT.

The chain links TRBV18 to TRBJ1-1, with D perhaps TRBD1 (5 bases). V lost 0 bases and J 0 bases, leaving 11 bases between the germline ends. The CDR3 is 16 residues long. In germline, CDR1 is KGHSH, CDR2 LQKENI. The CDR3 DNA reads TGTGCCAGCTCACCACCGCGGGAGGGGTTGAACACTGAAGCTTTCTTT. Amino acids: CASSPPREGLNTEAFF.

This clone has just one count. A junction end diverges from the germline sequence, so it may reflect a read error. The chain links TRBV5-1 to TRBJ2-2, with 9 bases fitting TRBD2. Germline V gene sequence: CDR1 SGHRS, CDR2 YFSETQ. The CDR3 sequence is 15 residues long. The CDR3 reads CARSPRGGNTGELFF. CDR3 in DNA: TGCGCCCGCAGCCCGCGGGGGGGGAACACCGGGGAGCTGTTTTTT.